The clone carrying this T cell receptor (beta chain) showed up just once. Naive CD8 cells were CD45RO-negative, positively selected for CCR7, excluding terminally differentiated effector memory CD45RA+ cells. The repertoire was sequenced with immunoSEQ multiplex PCR; TCRdb's copy has only in-frame clones and lacks some. The sample comprises under 2,000,000 clones, just under 95% of which are singletons, and more than 0.95% rests with the top ten. These data are taken from a study of shared clonotypes between healthy human individuals. The CDR3 has 14 amino acids. Germline V gene sequence: CDR1 LNHDA, CDR2 SQIVND (reference sequence). The V end was cut by 6 bases, the J end by 7 bases, with 18 bases between.

The chain has TRBV19 and TRBJ1-1; D possibly corresponds to TRBD1 (5 bases). Sequenced sample: naive CD8+ T cells sorted from blood. The clonotype was recovered from a man younger than 35 in good health. DNA for the CDR3: TGTGCCAGTAGCGTCTCGGGGGTGGGCGTTGAAGCTTTCTTT. Translating it yields CASSVSGVGVEAFF.